These 2 T cell receptor beta chains share one sample of origin, sequenced in a study of blood T cells in healthy people across ages. A sample-barcoded 5' primer and a J-beta primer mix were used in a second PCR of roughly 6 to 11 cycles. MiXCR was run by TCRdb on the 5' RACE reads, yielding one entry per CDR3 protein. This sample has more than 650,000 distinct CDR3 sequences, with roughly 50% found just once. The sample was blood. These receptors originate from a man older than 75 in good health.

This chain joins TRBV28 and TRBJ2-2; D perhaps matches TRBD1 (6 bases). With 7 bases removed from V and 2 bases from J, the gap between germline ends came to 11 bases. CDR1 is MDHEN, CDR2 SYDVKM, per germline. The CDR3 runs 14 residues. This CDR3 reads CASTKGGNTGELFF. In DNA form, the CDR3 reads TGTGCCAGCACTAAAGGGGGAAACACCGGGGAGCTGTTTTTT.

The V gene is TRBV18, the J gene TRBJ2-2; 10 nucleotides agree with TRBD1. Germline V gene lookup returns CDR1 KGHSH and CDR2 LQKENI. This CDR3 is 16 amino acids long. Unmatched junction bases numbered 6, after V lost 5 bases and J lost 3 bases. DNA of the CDR3: TGTGCCAGCTCATTCCGACAGGGGGCGGACACCGGGGAGCTGTTTTTT. Translated: CASSFRQGADTGELFF.